These 26 T cell receptor beta chains were all obtained from the same sample, sequenced in a study of T cell responses to AZD1222 COVID-19 vaccine. Using immunoSEQ multiplex PCR, the repertoire was profiled, and TCRdb retains in-frame clones only, with some absent. The repertoire holds 150,000 or so clones, 92% seen once, with over 1.3% in the top ten. The sample consisted of peripheral blood, taken on day 0 of AZD1222 vaccination. The receptors stem from an adult in good health.

Written as DNA, the CDR3 is TGTGCCAGCAGACTAGGGGGAGCCGCCGAGACCCAGTACTTC. This gives the protein CASRLGGAAETQYF. The chain links TRBV2 to TRBJ2-5; D may be TRBD1 (6 bases). From germline, CDR1 is SNHLY and CDR2 FYNNEI. The CDR3 sequence is 14 residues long. V dropped 6 bases and J dropped 5 bases, with 16 bases sitting between them.

The V gene is TRBV30, the J gene TRBJ2-5; D might be TRBD2 (5 bases). V lost 1 base and J 4 bases, leaving 10 bases between the germline ends. The CDR3 has 13 residues. Germline V gene data show CDR1 as GTSNPN and CDR2 as SVGIG (reference sequence). As DNA, the CDR3 is TGTGCCTGGAGTGGCGGGCGTAGAGAGACCCAGTACTTC. This translates into CAWSGGRRETQYF.

The rearrangement uses TRBV7-9 and TRBJ1-2; D possibly corresponds to TRBD1 (5 bases). This CDR3 is 15 amino acids long. Trimming cost V 1 base and J 8 bases, with 17 bases left between them. Germline values: CDR1 SEHNR, CDR2 FQNEAQ (reference sequence). CDR3 sequence: CASSLVGPLNVGYTF. The CDR3 DNA is TGTGCCAGCAGCTTAGTGGGACCGCTAAACGTAGGCTACACCTTC.

The chain is built from TRBV28 and TRBJ1-5, with 10 bases identical to TRBD1. Germline CDR1 reads MDHEN; CDR2 reads SYDVKM. There are 16 residues in the CDR3. V was clipped by 3 bases and J by 2 bases; unmatched bases: 4. The CDR3 reads CASSFPGTGGNQPQHF. For the CDR3, the DNA is TGTGCCAGCAGTTTCCCCGGGACAGGGGGCAATCAGCCCCAGCATTTT.

This clone was seen only a few times. The CDR3 is CASSYSPPGSDNEQFF. The DNA of the CDR3 is TGTGCCAGCAGTTACTCGCCTCCGGGATCCGACAATGAGCAGTTCTTC. The genes are TRBV6-5 and TRBJ2-1; possibly TRBD2 for D (5 bases). The V and J ends lost 0 bases and 5 bases respectively, with 14 bases between them. This CDR3 has 16 amino acids. CDR1 MNHEY and CDR2 SVGAGI come from the germline V gene.

The rearrangement links TRBV7-9 to TRBJ2-1; D remains unclear. Germline values: CDR1 SEHNR, CDR2 FQNEAQ (reference sequence). The CDR3 consists of 15 residues. Trimming removed 5 bases at V and 4 bases at J, with 15 bases between. CDR3 DNA sequence: TGTGCCAGCAGCCCGAGGAGTTTGGTATACAATGAGCAGTTCTTC. Translation: CASSPRSLVYNEQFF.

This clone showed up just a few times. This chain links TRBV7-8 with TRBJ2-7; TRBD2 matches 10 bases. Per the germline V gene, CDR1 is SGHVS and CDR2 is FQNEAQ. The CDR3 totals 17 residues. V lost 4 bases to trimming and J lost 2 bases; unmatched junction nucleotides: 11. The DNA of the CDR3 is TGTGCCAGCAGCTCCGGAGTAACTAGCGGGGACCCCTACGAGCAGTACTTC. It encodes CASSSGVTSGDPYEQYF.

V usage is TRBV7-2 and J usage is TRBJ2-1; TRBD1 agrees at 8 bases. With 7 bases clipped from V and 2 bases from J, the junction kept 4 bases outside the gene matches. CDR3 length: 14 residues. Germline V gives CDR1 SGHTA, CDR2 FQGNSA. CDR3 sequence reads: CASTGGPTYNEQFF. CDR3 coding DNA: TGTGCCAGCACAGGGGGCCCAACCTACAATGAGCAGTTCTTC. The full variable domain, completed using reference TRBV7-2 and TRBJ2-1, is GAGVSQSPSNKVTEKGKDVELRCDPISGHTALYWYRQSLGQGLEFLIYFQGNSAPDKSGLPSDRFSAERTGGSVSTLTIQRTQQEDSAVYLCASTGGPTYNEQFFGPGTRLTVL.

The V gene is TRBV7-6, the J gene TRBJ1-1, with 8 bases lining up with TRBD1. Trimming at V came to 5 bases and at J to 1 base, leaving 6 bases not matched to a gene. Germline values: CDR1 SGHVS, CDR2 FNYEAQ. The CDR3 has 15 amino acids. The CDR3 sequence: CASSPRTGKNTEAFF. CDR3 DNA: TGTGCCAGCAGCCCGCGGACAGGGAAGAACACTGAAGCTTTCTTT.

This chain links TRBV12-3 or TRBV12-4 with TRBJ2-7, with unresolved D. Trimming shortened V by 6 bases and J by 5 bases, and 14 bases separated the two germline ends. The CDR3 totals 13 residues. The CDR3 region is CASRSEPRDEQYF. DNA of the CDR3: TGTGCCAGCAGGAGCGAGCCCCGCGACGAGCAGTACTTC.

This chain links TRBV29-1 with TRBJ2-2; D gene uncertain. V was shortened by 3 bases and J by 0 bases, with 5 bases between the two germline ends. CDR1 is SQVTM, CDR2 ANQGSEA, per germline. This CDR3 has 13 residues. CDR3 protein: CSVDPTNTGELFF. CDR3 DNA: TGCAGCGTTGACCCCACGAACACCGGGGAGCTGTTTTTT.

The chain combines TRBV19 with TRBJ2-7, with TRBD1 matching over 11 bases. This CDR3 region has 13 residues. Losses at the gene ends were 4 bases for V and 6 bases for J; bases not matched to a gene: 2. The germline CDR1 and CDR2 sequences are LNHDA and SQIVND (reference sequence). This chain's CDR3 is CASSTGTGGEQYF. CDR3 DNA: TGTGCCAGTAGTACCGGGACAGGGGGCGAGCAGTACTTC.

This chain joins TRBV5-1 and TRBJ1-1; D not certain. V was clipped by 4 bases and J by 8 bases, with 12 bases between them. Germline loops: CDR1 SGHRS, CDR2 YFSETQ. This CDR3 comprises 12 residues. The DNA of the CDR3 is TGCGCCAGCAGCGCCCTGGGGAGGGAAGCTTTCTTT. Protein sequence: CASSALGREAFF.

V and J are TRBV4-1 and TRBJ1-3, with D maybe TRBD1 (5 bases). Germline CDR1 is MGHRA and CDR2 is YSYEKL. There are 16 residues in the CDR3. Trimming took off 0 bases at V and 9 bases at J, with 18 bases between the two ends. CDR3 DNA: TGCGCCAGCAGCCAAGAAGGGCTCAGAGAAGGGGTCACCATATATTTT. This sequence encodes CASSQEGLREGVTIYF.

This rearrangement joins TRBV18 to TRBJ1-4; D gene uncertain. This CDR3 contains 13 residues. Per the germline V gene, CDR1 is KGHSH and CDR2 is LQKENI. V lost 3 bases to trimming and J lost 8 bases, with 10 bases between them. The CDR3 reads CASSPPAGEKLFF. The CDR3 DNA is TGTGCCAGCTCACCCCCCGCTGGGGAAAAACTGTTTTTT.

The rearrangement uses TRBV6-6 and TRBJ2-4; TRBD1 aligns across 12 bases. This CDR3 spans 17 amino acids. Germline values: CDR1 MNHNY, CDR2 SVGAGI (reference sequence). The V segment lost 5 bases and the J segment 0 bases; nucleotides outside the gene matches: 5. CDR3 nucleotide sequence: TGTGCCAGCAGTCCGGGACAGGGGGCCCTAGCCAAAAACATTCAGTACTTC. Amino acids: CASSPGQGALAKNIQYF.

The chain uses TRBV29-1 and TRBJ1-2; D is perhaps TRBD1 (5 bases). The germline V gene has CDR1 SQVTM and CDR2 ANQGSEA. The CDR3 consists of 13 residues. Trimming shortened V by 6 bases and J by 8 bases, and 19 bases separated the two germline ends. CDR3: CSVPRGGARGYTF. CDR3 nucleotides: TGCAGCGTGCCCCGCGGAGGGGCGAGAGGCTACACCTTC.

This clone is a singleton in its sample. This rearrangement joins TRBV3-1 (or the pseudogene TRBV3-2) to TRBJ2-1, with D uncertain. The CDR3 totals 12 residues. V was pared by 4 bases and J by 9 bases, with 10 bases between. The V gene's germline CDR1 is LGHDT and CDR2 YNNKEL (reference sequence). In nucleotides, the CDR3 is TGTGCCAGCAGCCTGCGTTCCGGTGAGCAGTTCTTC. Its translation is CASSLRSGEQFF.

The rearrangement links TRBV5-1 to TRBJ1-3, with D maybe TRBD1 (6 bases). Germline V gives CDR1 SGHRS, CDR2 YFSETQ. CDR3 length equals 16 residues. V was clipped by 4 bases and J by 1 base, with 15 bases between them. The CDR3 loop reads CASSAGTIGSGNTIYF. CDR3 sequence (DNA): TGCGCCAGCAGCGCGGGGACAATCGGTTCTGGAAACACCATATATTTT.

This clone was observed a single time. The V gene is TRBV7-2, the J gene TRBJ1-1; 10 bases fit TRBD1. The CDR3 contains 15 residues. Germline CDR1 SGHTA, CDR2 FQGNSA. V lost 1 base, J lost 4 bases, and 3 bases stayed unmatched. The CDR3 protein is CASSLERTGGTEAFF. In nucleotides, the CDR3 is TGTGCCAGCAGCTTAGAGAGGACAGGGGGCACTGAAGCTTTCTTT.

V usage is TRBV6-2 or TRBV6-3 and J usage is TRBJ1-4; the D is unclear. The CDR3 is 13 residues long. The V gene's germline CDR1 is MNHEY and CDR2 SVGEGT. V was clipped by 4 bases and J by 0 bases, with 3 bases between them. Written as DNA, the CDR3 is TGTGCCAGCAGTTCTGCAACTAATGAAAAACTGTTTTTT. Amino acid sequence: CASSSATNEKLFF.

V and J are TRBV19 and TRBJ1-2; 12 bases match TRBD1. CDR1 is LNHDA, CDR2 SQIVND, per germline (reference sequence). CDR3 size: 14 residues. V shed 8 bases, J shed 8 bases, and the junction held 9 bases outside the gene matches. CDR3 bases: TGTGCCAGTGTCACGGGACAGGGGGCGATCGGCTACACCTTC. Translated, it gives CASVTGQGAIGYTF.

J is TRBJ2-3 and V is TRBV7-6, with D perhaps TRBD2 (6 bases). The CDR3 extends over 16 amino acids. Deletions cut 4 bases from V and 1 base from J, with 15 bases between. Germline CDR1 is SGHVS and CDR2 is FNYEAQ. The chain's CDR3 is CASSSTTQRGTDTQYF. The CDR3 DNA sequence: TGTGCCAGCAGCTCGACTACCCAGCGGGGCACAGATACGCAGTATTTT.

This clone has more than one count but fewer than ten. This chain links TRBV7-9 with TRBJ2-7, with a tentative D call TRBD1 (5 bases). The CDR3 covers 13 residues. Trimming removed 0 bases at V and 8 bases at J, with 11 bases between. Germline CDR1 reads SEHNR; CDR2 reads FQNEAQ (reference sequence). CDR3 sequence reads: CASSLAGPDKQYF. The CDR3 region has the DNA TGTGCCAGCAGCTTAGCAGGGCCGGACAAGCAGTACTTC.

The genes are TRBV4-2 and TRBJ1-4; 7 bases agree with TRBD1. Germline values: CDR1 LGHNA, CDR2 YNFKEQ. The CDR3 covers 23 residues. V shed 4 bases and J 8 bases; nucleotides not matched to a gene: 34. The chain's CDR3 is CASSPLLGGGQGGPVHVGEKLFF. The CDR3 nucleotides read TGTGCCAGCAGCCCCCTTCTGGGGGGAGGTCAGGGGGGCCCAGTCCACGTCGGAGAAAAACTGTTTTTT.

The chain links TRBV27 to TRBJ2-7; TRBD1 matches 7 bases. V lost 2 bases and J lost 4; bases outside the gene matches: 2. CDR1 and CDR2 (germline): MNHEY, SMNVEV (reference sequence). The CDR3 totals 13 residues. The CDR3 region is CASSLTRGYEQYF. The CDR3 DNA follows: TGTGCCAGCAGTTTAACCAGGGGGTACGAGCAGTACTTC.